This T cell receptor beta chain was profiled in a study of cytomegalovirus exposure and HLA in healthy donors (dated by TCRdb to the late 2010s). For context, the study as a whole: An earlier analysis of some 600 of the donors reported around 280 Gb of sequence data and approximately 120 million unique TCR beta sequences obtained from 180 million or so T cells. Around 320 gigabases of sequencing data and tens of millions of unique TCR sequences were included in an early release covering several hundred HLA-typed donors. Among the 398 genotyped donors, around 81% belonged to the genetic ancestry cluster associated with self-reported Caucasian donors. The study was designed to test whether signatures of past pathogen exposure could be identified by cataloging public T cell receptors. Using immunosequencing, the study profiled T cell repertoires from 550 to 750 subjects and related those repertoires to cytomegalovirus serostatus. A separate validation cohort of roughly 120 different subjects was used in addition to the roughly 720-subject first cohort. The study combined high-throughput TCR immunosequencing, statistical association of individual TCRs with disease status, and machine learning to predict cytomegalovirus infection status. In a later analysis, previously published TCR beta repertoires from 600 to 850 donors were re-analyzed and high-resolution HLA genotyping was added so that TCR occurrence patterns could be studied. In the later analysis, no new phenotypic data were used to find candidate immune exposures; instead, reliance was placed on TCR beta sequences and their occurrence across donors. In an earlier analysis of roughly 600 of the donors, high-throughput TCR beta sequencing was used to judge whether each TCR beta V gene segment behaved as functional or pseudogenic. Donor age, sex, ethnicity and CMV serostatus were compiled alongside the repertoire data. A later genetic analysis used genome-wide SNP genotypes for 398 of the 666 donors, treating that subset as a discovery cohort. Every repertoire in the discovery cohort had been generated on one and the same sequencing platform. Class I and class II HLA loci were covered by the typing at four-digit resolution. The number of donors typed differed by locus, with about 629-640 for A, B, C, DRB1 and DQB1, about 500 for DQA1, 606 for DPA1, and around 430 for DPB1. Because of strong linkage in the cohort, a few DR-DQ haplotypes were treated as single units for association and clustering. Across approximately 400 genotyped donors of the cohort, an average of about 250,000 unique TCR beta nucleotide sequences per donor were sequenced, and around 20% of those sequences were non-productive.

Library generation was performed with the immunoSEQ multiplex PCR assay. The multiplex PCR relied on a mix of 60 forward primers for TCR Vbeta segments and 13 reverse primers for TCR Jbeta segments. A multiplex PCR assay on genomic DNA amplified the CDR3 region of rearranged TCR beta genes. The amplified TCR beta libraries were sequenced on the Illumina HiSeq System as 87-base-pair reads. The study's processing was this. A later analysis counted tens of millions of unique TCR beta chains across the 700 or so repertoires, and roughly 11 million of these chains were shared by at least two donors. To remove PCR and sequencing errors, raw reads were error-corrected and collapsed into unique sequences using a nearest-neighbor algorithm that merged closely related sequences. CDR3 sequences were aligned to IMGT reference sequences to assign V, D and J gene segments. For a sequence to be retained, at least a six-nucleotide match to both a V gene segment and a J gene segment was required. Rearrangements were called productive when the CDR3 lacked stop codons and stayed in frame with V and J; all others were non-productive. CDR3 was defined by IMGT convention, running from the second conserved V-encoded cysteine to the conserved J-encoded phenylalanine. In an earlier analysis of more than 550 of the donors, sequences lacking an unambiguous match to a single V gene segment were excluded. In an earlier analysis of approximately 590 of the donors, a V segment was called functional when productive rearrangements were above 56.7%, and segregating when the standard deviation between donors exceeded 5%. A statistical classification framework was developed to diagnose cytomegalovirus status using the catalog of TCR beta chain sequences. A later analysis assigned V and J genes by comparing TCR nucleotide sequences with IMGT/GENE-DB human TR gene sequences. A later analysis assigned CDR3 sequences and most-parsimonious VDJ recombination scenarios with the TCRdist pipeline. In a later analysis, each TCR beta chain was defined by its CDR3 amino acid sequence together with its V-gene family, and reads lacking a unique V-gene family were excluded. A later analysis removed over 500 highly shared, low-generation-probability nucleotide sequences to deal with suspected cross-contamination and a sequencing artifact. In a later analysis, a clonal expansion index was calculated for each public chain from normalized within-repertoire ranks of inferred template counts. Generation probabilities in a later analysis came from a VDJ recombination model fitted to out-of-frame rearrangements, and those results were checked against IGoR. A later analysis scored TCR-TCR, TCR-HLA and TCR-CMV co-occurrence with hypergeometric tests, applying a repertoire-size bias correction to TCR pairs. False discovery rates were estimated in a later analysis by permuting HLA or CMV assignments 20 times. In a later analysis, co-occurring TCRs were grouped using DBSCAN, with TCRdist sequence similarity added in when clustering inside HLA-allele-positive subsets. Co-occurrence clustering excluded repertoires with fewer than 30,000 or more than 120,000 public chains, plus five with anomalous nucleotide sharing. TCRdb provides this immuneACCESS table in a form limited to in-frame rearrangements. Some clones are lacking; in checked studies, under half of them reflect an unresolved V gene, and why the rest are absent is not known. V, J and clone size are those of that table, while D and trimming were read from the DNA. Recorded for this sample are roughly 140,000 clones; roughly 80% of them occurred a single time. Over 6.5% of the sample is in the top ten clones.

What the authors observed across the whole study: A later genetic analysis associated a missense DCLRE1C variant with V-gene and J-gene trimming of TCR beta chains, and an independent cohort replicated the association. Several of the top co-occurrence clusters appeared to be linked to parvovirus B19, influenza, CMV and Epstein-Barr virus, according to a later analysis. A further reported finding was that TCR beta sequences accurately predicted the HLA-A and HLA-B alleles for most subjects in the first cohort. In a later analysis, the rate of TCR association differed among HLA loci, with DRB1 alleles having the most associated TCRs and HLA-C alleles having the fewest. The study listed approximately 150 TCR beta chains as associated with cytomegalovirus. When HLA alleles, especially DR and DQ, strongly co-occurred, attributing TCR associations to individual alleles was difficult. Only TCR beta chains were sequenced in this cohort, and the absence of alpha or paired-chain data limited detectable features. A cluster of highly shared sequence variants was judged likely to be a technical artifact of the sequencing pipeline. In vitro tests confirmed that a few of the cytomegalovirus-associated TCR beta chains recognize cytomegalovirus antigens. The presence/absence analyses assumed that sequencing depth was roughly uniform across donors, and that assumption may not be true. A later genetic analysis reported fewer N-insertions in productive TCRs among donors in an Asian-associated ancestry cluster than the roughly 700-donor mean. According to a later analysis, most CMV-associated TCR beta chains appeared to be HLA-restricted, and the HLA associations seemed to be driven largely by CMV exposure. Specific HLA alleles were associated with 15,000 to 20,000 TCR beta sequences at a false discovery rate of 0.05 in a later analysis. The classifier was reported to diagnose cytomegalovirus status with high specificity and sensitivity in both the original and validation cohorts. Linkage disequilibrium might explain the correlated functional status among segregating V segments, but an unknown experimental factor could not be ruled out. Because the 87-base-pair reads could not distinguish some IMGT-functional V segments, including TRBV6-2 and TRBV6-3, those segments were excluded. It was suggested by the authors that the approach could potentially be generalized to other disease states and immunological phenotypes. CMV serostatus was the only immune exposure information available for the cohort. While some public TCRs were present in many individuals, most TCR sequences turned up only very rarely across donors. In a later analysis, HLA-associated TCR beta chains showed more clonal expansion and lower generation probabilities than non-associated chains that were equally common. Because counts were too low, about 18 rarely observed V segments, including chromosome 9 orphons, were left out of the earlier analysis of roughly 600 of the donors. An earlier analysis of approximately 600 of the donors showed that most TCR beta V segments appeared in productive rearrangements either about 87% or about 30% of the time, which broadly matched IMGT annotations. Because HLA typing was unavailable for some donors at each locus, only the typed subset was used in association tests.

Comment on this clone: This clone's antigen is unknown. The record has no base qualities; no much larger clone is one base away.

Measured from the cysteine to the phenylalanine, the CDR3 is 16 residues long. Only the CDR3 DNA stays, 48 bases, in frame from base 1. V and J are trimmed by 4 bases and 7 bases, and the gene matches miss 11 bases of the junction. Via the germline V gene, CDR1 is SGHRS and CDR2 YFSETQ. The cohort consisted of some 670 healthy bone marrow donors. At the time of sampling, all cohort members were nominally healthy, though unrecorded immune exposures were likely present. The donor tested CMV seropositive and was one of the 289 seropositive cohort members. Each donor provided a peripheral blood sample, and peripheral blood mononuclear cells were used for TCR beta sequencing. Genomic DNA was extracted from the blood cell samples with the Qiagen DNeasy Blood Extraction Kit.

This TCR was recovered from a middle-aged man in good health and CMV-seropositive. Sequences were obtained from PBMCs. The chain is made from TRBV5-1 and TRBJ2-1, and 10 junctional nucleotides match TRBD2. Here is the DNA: TGCGCCAGCAGCCTCCCCTCTAGCGGGAGTCAAAATGAGCAGTTCTTC. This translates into CASSLPSSGSQNEQFF.